One and the same sample provided the 30 T cell receptor beta chains below, sequenced in a study of early T cells in non-severe SARS-CoV-2 infection. TCRdb recomputed calls from the 5' RACE reads with MiXCR, one row per CDR3 protein. The table shows 45,000 to 55,000 distinct CDR3 sequences, with 7% to 9% occurring only once. Sample: whole blood. All receptors derive from an adult who was a healthcare worker with PCR-confirmed SARS-CoV-2 infection or an uninfected control (not recorded which).

Concerning this clonotype: A much larger clonotype is one base distant, so this may be a read error. This sequence joins TRBV7-9 and TRBJ1-1; D uncertain. Germline lookup yields CDR1 SEHNR and CDR2 FQNEAQ (reference sequence). The CDR3 length is 12 residues. The CDR3 sequence is CASSLADTEAYF. The DNA for the CDR3 is TGTGCCAGCAGCTTAGCGGATACTGAAGCTTACTTT.

This clonotype was seen at least ten times. This chain connects TRBV4-3 to TRBJ1-4; 8 nucleotides match TRBD1. Germline-derived CDR1 and CDR2 are LGHNA and YSLEER. The V segment lost 4 bases and the J segment 6 bases; nucleotides outside the gene matches: 10. The CDR3 extends over 16 amino acids. This CDR3 reads CASSPRKDRDYEKLFF. Written as DNA, the CDR3 is TGCGCCAGCAGCCCAAGGAAGGACAGGGACTATGAAAAACTGTTTTTT.

This clonotype was detected only a few times. The rearrangement joins TRBV19 to TRBJ1-1; D possibly corresponds to TRBD1 (6 bases). Trimming took off 5 bases at V and 4 bases at J, with 14 bases between the two ends. This CDR3 region has 14 residues. Germline V gene lookup returns CDR1 LNHDA and CDR2 SQIVND (reference sequence). The CDR3 reads CASSLQGESTEAFF. The CDR3 DNA follows: TGTGCCAGTAGTTTACAGGGTGAGAGCACTGAAGCTTTCTTT.

The sample holds many counts of this clonotype. The chain uses TRBV7-2 and TRBJ1-1; TRBD1 is a possible D gene (5 bases). Germline CDR1 and CDR2: SGHTA and FQGNSA. With 2 bases removed from V and 4 bases from J, the gap between germline ends came to 11 bases. The CDR3 runs to 14 residues. The CDR3 is CASSLKGSRTEAFF. The CDR3 DNA reads as TGTGCCAGCAGCTTAAAGGGGTCGCGCACTGAAGCTTTCTTT.

In this sample, this clonotype turned up many times. The chain links TRBV3-1 to TRBJ1-1; D is uncertain. V lost 0 bases, J lost 1 base, and 9 bases lay in between. This CDR3 spans 15 amino acids. CDR1 LGHDT and CDR2 YNNKEL come from the germline V gene (reference sequence). CDR3 nucleotides: TGTGCCAGCAGCCAAGAAGCTGACACGAACACTGAAGCTTTCTTT. Translation: CASSQEADTNTEAFF.

This clonotype was seen only once. The chain has TRBV7-9 and TRBJ1-1; tentatively, D is TRBD1 (5 bases). V lost 2 bases, J lost 3 bases, and 10 bases lay in between. The CDR3 length is 14 residues. The V gene's germline CDR1 is SEHNR and CDR2 FQNEAQ (reference sequence). The CDR3 DNA follows: TGTGCCAGCAGCTTACAAGCGGGGGACACTGAAGCTTTCTTT. Translating it yields CASSLQAGDTEAFF.

Only a few counts were recorded for this clonotype. The gene calls are TRBV29-1 and TRBJ1-2; 9 nucleotides line up with TRBD1. The germline gives CDR1 SQVTM, CDR2 ANQGSEA. The CDR3 is 18 residues long. With V trimmed by 2 bases and J by 3 bases, 16 bases remained unmatched. DNA for the CDR3: TGCAGCGTTGAAAGTCTCGTTACAGGGGGCCGGATCGACTATGGCTACACCTTC. Its translation is CSVESLVTGGRIDYGYTF. Full variable domain (missing parts from reference TRBV29-1 and TRBJ1-2): SAVISQKPSRDICQRGTSLTIQCQVDSQVTMMFWYRQQPGQSLTLIATANQGSEATYESGFVIDKFPISRPNLTFSTLTVSNMSPEDSSIYLCSVESLVTGGRIDYGYTFGSGTRLTVV.

In its sample, this clonotype was seen many times. The V and J genes are TRBV7-9 and TRBJ2-3, with D perhaps TRBD2 (6 bases). Per germline, CDR1 SEHNR and CDR2 FQNEAQ (reference sequence). This CDR3 region has 14 residues. The V end was cut by 5 bases, the J end by 2 bases, with 11 bases between. The CDR3 DNA sequence: TGTGCCAGCAGCACCGGGAGCTACACAGATACGCAGTATTTT. This gives the protein CASSTGSYTDTQYF.

CDR3 nucleotide sequence: TGTGCCAGCAACAAGGGACAGGGAAACACCGGGGAGCTGTTTTTT. This codes for CASNKGQGNTGELFF. The V call is TRBV6-5, the J call TRBJ2-2; 9 bases line up with TRBD1. V was pared by 7 bases and J by 2 bases, with 5 bases of the junction left unmatched. The CDR3 is 15 amino acids. The germline CDR1 and CDR2 sequences are MNHEY and SVGAGI.

The chain uses TRBV20-1 and TRBJ2-4; D is possibly TRBD2 (5 bases). V lost 1 base to trimming and J lost 1 base, with 17 bases between them. The CDR3 is made up of 17 amino acids. Germline V CDR1 and CDR2: DFQATT, SNEGSKA (reference sequence). The chain's CDR3 is CSARAPLGGTAKNIQYF. CDR3 nucleotide sequence: TGCAGTGCTAGAGCCCCGCTAGGAGGAACGGCCAAAAACATTCAGTACTTC.

In this sample, this clonotype turned up many times. The chain combines TRBV19 with TRBJ2-1; D call uncertain. CDR3 length: 13 residues. Per germline, CDR1 LNHDA and CDR2 SQIVND (reference sequence). The ends were cut back, 4 bases at V and 3 bases at J, with 7 bases in the middle. The DNA of the CDR3 is TGTGCCAGTAGTACGGCCAACTACAATGAGCAGTTCTTC. It specifies CASSTANYNEQFF.

This chain uses TRBV15 with TRBJ2-2; D is possibly TRBD1 (7 bases). V was trimmed by 4 bases and J by 1 base, leaving 10 bases between them. Germline V lookup: CDR1 LNHNV, CDR2 YYDKDF (reference sequence). CDR3 length: 15 amino acids. The CDR3 DNA is TGTGCCACCAGCACCAGGGGGGTGAACACCGGGGAGCTGTTTTTT. It translates to CATSTRGVNTGELFF.

This clonotype was counted between two and nine times. This chain uses TRBV9 with TRBJ2-7, with a possible D match to TRBD1 (6 bases). The germline gives CDR1 SGDLS, CDR2 YYNGEE. The V and J ends lost 0 bases and 1 base respectively, with 8 bases between them. The CDR3 loop spans 14 amino acids. Here the CDR3 reads CASSVGDTSYEQYF. DNA of the CDR3: TGTGCCAGCAGCGTAGGGGACACGTCCTACGAGCAGTACTTC.

This clonotype has more than one count but fewer than ten. V usage is TRBV27 and J usage is TRBJ2-1, with D possibly matching TRBD2 (5 bases). V lost 6 bases and J 1 base, leaving 10 bases between the germline ends. From germline, CDR1 is MNHEY and CDR2 SMNVEV (reference sequence). The CDR3 runs to 14 residues. CDR3 region: CASRDFSSYNEQFF. As DNA, the CDR3 is TGTGCCAGCAGGGACTTTTCTTCCTACAATGAGCAGTTCTTC.

This clonotype has a handful of counts. The chain carries TRBV24-1 and TRBJ2-3; 9 bases fit TRBD2. Germline values: CDR1 KGHDR, CDR2 SFDVKD. Trimming took 4 bases from V and 1 from J; bases not matched to a gene: 11. This CDR3 is built from 18 residues. The CDR3 DNA sequence: TGTGCCACCAGTGACCCCACCTGGAGCGGGGGGCGCACAGATACGCAGTATTTT. This sequence encodes CATSDPTWSGGRTDTQYF.

The V gene is TRBV28, the J gene TRBJ1-2; 12 bases agree with TRBD1. J gave up 4 bases and V 5 bases, and 2 bases lay outside the gene matches. CDR1 and CDR2 from the germline V gene are MDHEN and SYDVKM. This CDR3 has 14 residues. The CDR3 DNA reads as TGTGCCAGCAGTGTGGGACAGGGGGCCTATGGCTACACCTTC. Amino acids: CASSVGQGAYGYTF.

This clonotype was seen ten or more times. V is TRBV3-1 and J is TRBJ1-1; no firm D call. Germline V lookup: CDR1 LGHDT, CDR2 YNNKEL (reference sequence). Trimming stripped 0 bases from V and 5 bases from J, with 16 bases between. The length of the CDR3 is 16 residues. As DNA, the CDR3 is TGTGCCAGCAGCCAAGATCAGGTCGGGCGGGAAACTGAAGCTTTCTTT. Its translation: CASSQDQVGRETEAFF.

The chain combines TRBV6-6 with TRBJ1-4; weak D call: TRBD1 (6 bases). Germline CDR1 is MNHNY and CDR2 is SVGAGI (reference sequence). Trimming removed 2 bases at V and 2 bases at J, with 21 bases between. The CDR3 extends over 19 amino acids. The CDR3 DNA reads as TGTGCCAGCAGTTACCCCCGCGCAGGGGATGGAGTGACTAATGAAAAACTGTTTTTT. This gives the protein CASSYPRAGDGVTNEKLFF.

In this sample, this clonotype turned up a few times. The chain employs TRBV9 and TRBJ2-7; 9 bases are shared with TRBD1. V shed 4 bases, J shed 5 bases, and the junction held 10 bases outside the gene matches. This CDR3 has 15 amino acids. Germline assignment: CDR1 SGDLS and CDR2 YYNGEE. CDR3 sequence (DNA): TGTGCCAGCAGCCCACTGACAGGGGGAGGGAACGAGCAGTACTTC. Encoded protein: CASSPLTGGGNEQYF. The entire variable domain, with the rest obtained from reference TRBV9 and TRBJ2-7, is as follows: DSGVTQTPKHLITATGQRVTLRCSPRSGDLSVYWYQQSLDQGLQFLIQYYNGEERAKGNILERFSAQQFPDLHSELNLSSLELGDSALYFCASSPLTGGGNEQYFGPGTRLTVT.

This clonotype was counted many times. The gene calls are TRBV20-1 and TRBJ2-7; D is undetermined. In germline, CDR1 is DFQATT, CDR2 SNEGSKA (reference sequence). The CDR3 sequence is 15 residues long. Trimming pared 0 bases from V and 4 bases from J, leaving 16 bases between. CDR3 sequence reads: CSARDFVGLVYEQYF. DNA for the CDR3: TGCAGTGCTAGAGATTTCGTAGGGTTAGTTTACGAGCAGTACTTC.

This clonotype came up many times. The V and J genes are TRBV18 and TRBJ2-1; D may correspond to TRBD1 or TRBD2 (5 bases each). This CDR3 contains 15 residues. V was cut by 5 bases and J by 3 bases, with 14 bases left in between. Germline V gene sequence: CDR1 KGHSH, CDR2 LQKENI. CDR3 residues: CASSEGRANYNEQFF. CDR3 nucleotides: TGTGCCAGCTCAGAGGGCAGGGCAAACTACAATGAGCAGTTCTTC. Filled out from reference TRBV18 and TRBJ2-1, the complete variable domain reads NAGVMQNPRHLVRRRGQEARLRCSPMKGHSHVYWYRQLPEEGLKFMVYLQKENIIDESGMPKERFSAEFPKEGPSILRIQQVVRGDSAAYFCASSEGRANYNEQFFGPGTRLTVL.

This clonotype was seen many times. The chain recombines TRBV28 with TRBJ2-3; D is possibly TRBD1 or TRBD2 (5 bases each). V lost 3 bases and J 13 bases, leaving 17 bases between the germline ends. The CDR3 has 13 amino acids. From germline, CDR1 is MDHEN and CDR2 SYDVKM. This CDR3 reads CASSFRDPDSEYF. Here the CDR3 DNA reads TGTGCCAGCAGTTTCCGGGACCCGGACTCCGAGTATTTT.

The chain carries TRBV5-1 and TRBJ2-7, with D possibly being TRBD2 (6 bases). Germline values: CDR1 SGHRS, CDR2 YFSETQ. The CDR3 length is 13 residues. With 3 bases removed from V and 6 bases from J, the gap between germline ends came to 13 bases. This CDR3 reads CASSYGRDSEQYF. In DNA form, the CDR3 reads TGCGCCAGCAGCTACGGCAGGGACTCCGAGCAGTACTTC.

CDR3 protein: CASSQDWALGTQYF. CDR3 in DNA: TGTGCCAGCAGCCAAGATTGGGCTTTGGGGACCCAGTACTTC. The chain employs TRBV14 and TRBJ2-5; D call uncertain. The CDR3 is 14 amino acids. Germline V gene data show CDR1 as SGHDN and CDR2 as FVKESK. Trimming shortened V by 0 bases and J by 7 bases, and 12 bases separated the two germline ends.

This clonotype was counted between two and nine times. V gene TRBV7-2 combines with J gene TRBJ1-3, with a possible D match to TRBD1 (6 bases). The V end was cut by 3 bases, the J end by 3 bases, with 15 bases between. The V gene's germline CDR1 is SGHTA and CDR2 FQGNSA. CDR3 size: 16 residues. The CDR3 protein is CASSLSPGAIGNTIYF. The DNA of the CDR3 is TGTGCCAGCAGCTTGTCCCCAGGGGCTATTGGAAACACCATATATTTT.

This clonotype appeared many times. The chain recombines TRBV24-1 with TRBJ1-5; 7 bases match TRBD1. V shed 4 bases, J shed 0 bases, and the junction held 5 bases outside the gene matches. There are 16 residues in the CDR3. Germline V gene data show CDR1 as KGHDR and CDR2 as SFDVKD. In nucleotides, the CDR3 is TGTGCCACCAGTGACTGGACAGGTAATAGCAATCAGCCCCAGCATTTT. It is translated as CATSDWTGNSNQPQHF.

The chain is built from TRBV7-2 and TRBJ2-2; tentatively, D is TRBD2 (6 bases). V was clipped by 1 base and J by 0 bases, with 9 bases between them. Germline CDR1 reads SGHTA; CDR2 reads FQGNSA. The CDR3 totals 16 residues. The CDR3 spells CASSLEGGSNTGELFF. In nucleotides, the CDR3 is TGTGCCAGCAGCTTAGAGGGAGGCTCGAACACCGGGGAGCTGTTTTTT.

The chain joins TRBV3-1 to TRBJ1-4; no clear D. The CDR3 sequence is 12 residues long. Germline values: CDR1 LGHDT, CDR2 YNNKEL (reference sequence). V gave up 2 bases and J gave up 10 bases, with 8 bases separating them. The CDR3 is CASSQSLGKLFF. The CDR3 coding sequence is TGTGCCAGCAGCCAATCATTGGGAAAACTGTTTTTT.

There are many counts of this clonotype. This chain joins TRBV2 and TRBJ2-7; D remains ambiguous. The CDR3 is 10 amino acids. Between the trimmed V and J ends, which lost 6 bases and 7 bases, there was a span of 7 bases. In germline, CDR1 is SNHLY, CDR2 FYNNEI. CDR3 sequence reads: CASRGIEQYF. In DNA form, the CDR3 reads TGTGCCAGCAGGGGGATAGAGCAGTACTTC.

This clonotype was picked up many times. V usage is TRBV27 and J usage is TRBJ1-1, with D unresolved. CDR1 and CDR2 (germline): MNHEY, SMNVEV (reference sequence). The CDR3 consists of 14 residues. V lost 0 bases to trimming and J lost 0 bases, with 5 bases between them. CDR3 in amino acids: CASSLSAVNTEAFF. CDR3 bases: TGTGCCAGCAGTTTATCGGCGGTGAACACTGAAGCTTTCTTT.